This TCR beta chain was sequenced during a study of T-cell reconstitution after alpha-beta-depleted transplantation in children. Study-wide results and limits: Recipient T cells and thymic progenitors that survived were the source of the high TCRbeta diversity seen at day 60 in some patients.

It was with unique molecular identifiers that the TCRbeta library was prepared. MiXCR was run by TCRdb on the PCR reads, yielding one entry per CDR3 protein. The sample lists 780,000 or so distinct CDR3 sequences, 15% to 20% occurring once. This clonotype was recorded a few times. Its antigen remains unknown. The CDR3 is made up of 17 amino acids. J was trimmed by 1 base and V by 5 bases; bases with no gene match: 6. The receptor's source is a male patient younger than 18 who had a stem cell transplant for acute lymphoblastic leukemia, so the T cells may come from the graft donor. The chain couples TRBV12-3 or TRBV12-4 to TRBJ2-7, with 15 bases matching TRBD2. The sequenced sample was PBMCs, mostly from graft donor cells, obtained 360 days after TCRalphabeta/CD19-depleted stem cell transplant. The CDR3 sequence: CASSPWTSGRASYEQYF. The CDR3 DNA sequence: TGTGCCAGCAGTCCGTGGACTAGCGGGAGGGCTTCCTACGAGCAGTACTTC.